A selection of T cell receptor beta chains follows, all from one sample in a study of cytomegalovirus exposure and HLA in healthy donors. Here immunoSEQ multiplex PCR was the method, and the copy in TCRdb shows in-frame clones only, minus some. Of roughly 100,000 clones in the sample, 76% were seen once. Sequencing used PBMCs. Receptors originate from a woman aged 18-29 years in good health and CMV-seropositive. The CDR3 runs from the conserved cysteine through the conserved F or W. D genes are given only for firm matches. Size is omitted from some rows. Given values are once, few, many or a class for expanded clones.

abundance: -; d_gene: -; j_gene: TRBJ2-7; v_gene: TRBV10-1; CDR3nt: TGCGCCAGCAGCCCATCAGGGGTGGGCGAGCAGTACTTC; CDR3aa: CASSPSGVGEQYF
abundance: few; d_gene: TRBD1; j_gene: TRBJ2-3; v_gene: TRBV6-1; CDR3nt: TGTGCCAGCAGCCCAAATACAGGGGGCTCAGATACGCAGTATTTT; CDR3aa: CASSPNTGGSDTQYF
abundance: -; d_gene: TRBD1; j_gene: TRBJ1-1; v_gene: TRBV2; CDR3nt: TGTGCCATCCATGAGCTGACAGGGAGCACTGAAGCTTTCTTT; CDR3aa: CAIHELTGSTEAFF
abundance: -; d_gene: -; j_gene: TRBJ1-4; v_gene: TRBV9; CDR3nt: TGTGCCAGCAGCGTAGGTAGTAATAATGAAAAACTGTTTTTT; CDR3aa: CASSVGSNNEKLFF
abundance: -; d_gene: -; j_gene: TRBJ1-5; v_gene: TRBV5-1; CDR3nt: TGCGCCAGCAGCTTGCACGTAGATCAGCCCCAGCATTTT; CDR3aa: CASSLHVDQPQHF
abundance: -; d_gene: -; j_gene: TRBJ1-5; v_gene: TRBV10-1; CDR3nt: TGCGCCAGCACCAGTAGGGGGATAGATCAGCCCCAGCATTTT; CDR3aa: CASTSRGIDQPQHF
abundance: once; d_gene: TRBD1; j_gene: TRBJ1-5; v_gene: TRBV28; CDR3nt: TGTGCCAGCAGTTCCCCGCGGACAGGGCGTAATCAGCCCCAGCATTTT; CDR3aa: CASSSPRTGRNQPQHF
abundance: -; d_gene: TRBD2; j_gene: TRBJ2-7; v_gene: TRBV11-2; CDR3nt: TGTGCCAGCAGCTTAGTTTCTAGCGGGACTTACGAGCAGTACTTC; CDR3aa: CASSLVSSGTYEQYF
abundance: -; d_gene: TRBD1; j_gene: TRBJ1-5; v_gene: TRBV12-5; CDR3nt: TGTGCTAGTGGTTTGGGACAGGGTGCCCGCAATCAGCCCCAGCATTTT; CDR3aa: CASGLGQGARNQPQHF
abundance: -; d_gene: -; j_gene: TRBJ1-2; v_gene: TRBV19; CDR3nt: TGTGCCAGCCGCTCGGCGGGTGGTAATGGCTACACCTTC; CDR3aa: CASRSAGGNGYTF
abundance: -; d_gene: -; j_gene: TRBJ2-6; v_gene: TRBV6-1; CDR3nt: TGTGCCAGCAGTGAACAGGGTTTTGGGGCCAACGTCCTGACTTTC; CDR3aa: CASSEQGFGANVLTF
abundance: -; d_gene: -; j_gene: TRBJ1-5; v_gene: TRBV2; CDR3nt: TGTGCCAGCAGTGGAGCATTCGGTAATCAGCCCCAGCATTTT; CDR3aa: CASSGAFGNQPQHF
abundance: few; d_gene: -; j_gene: TRBJ2-6; v_gene: TRBV5-5; CDR3nt: TGTGCCAGCAGCTTTGTCGAGGGATTCCCGTCTGGGGCCAACGTCCTGACTTTC; CDR3aa: CASSFVEGFPSGANVLTF
abundance: -; d_gene: TRBD1; j_gene: TRBJ2-3; v_gene: TRBV10-3; CDR3nt: TGTGCCATGGGGGACAGGGAATTCCCAGATACGCAGTATTTT; CDR3aa: CAMGDREFPDTQYF
abundance: -; d_gene: -; j_gene: TRBJ2-7; v_gene: TRBV7-6; CDR3nt: TGTGCCAGCAGCAAAGGACTGGGCTACGAGCAGTACTTC; CDR3aa: CASSKGLGYEQYF
abundance: -; d_gene: -; j_gene: TRBJ2-3; v_gene: TRBV5-1; CDR3nt: TGCGCCAGCAGCTTTTCAGGGCCCGGTGCGGATACGCAGTATTTT; CDR3aa: CASSFSGPGADTQYF
abundance: few; d_gene: TRBD2; j_gene: TRBJ2-7; v_gene: TRBV28; CDR3nt: TGTGCCAGCAGTTTTCTGACTAGCGGGAGCTACGAGCAGTACTTC; CDR3aa: CASSFLTSGSYEQYF
abundance: few; d_gene: TRBD1; j_gene: TRBJ1-4; v_gene: TRBV5-6; CDR3nt: TGTGCCAGCAGCTTGGGACAGGGGAATGAAAAACTGTTTTTT; CDR3aa: CASSLGQGNEKLFF
abundance: -; d_gene: -; j_gene: TRBJ2-2; v_gene: TRBV4-1; CDR3nt: TGCGCCAGCAGCCAAGATCAACGGAGTATCACCGGGGAGCTGTTTTTT; CDR3aa: CASSQDQRSITGELFF
abundance: -; d_gene: TRBD1; j_gene: TRBJ2-2; v_gene: TRBV6-1; CDR3nt: TGTGCCAGCAAGAGTGACAGGGGGGTCGGGGAGCTGTTTTTT; CDR3aa: CASKSDRGVGELFF
abundance: -; d_gene: -; j_gene: TRBJ2-7; v_gene: TRBV5-8; CDR3nt: TGTGCCAGCAGCTACCGTCAAGGGGGCGAGCAGTACTTC; CDR3aa: CASSYRQGGEQYF
abundance: once; d_gene: TRBD2; j_gene: TRBJ2-3; v_gene: TRBV2; CDR3nt: TGTGCCAGCAGTGAAAGCGTCGCTAGCGGGAGTTGGACAGATACGCAGTATTTT; CDR3aa: CASSESVASGSWTDTQYF
abundance: -; d_gene: -; j_gene: TRBJ1-1; v_gene: TRBV6-5; CDR3nt: TGTGCCAGCAGTTACAGCCAGGCTCTGGCGGGCACTGAAGCTTTCTTT; CDR3aa: CASSYSQALAGTEAFF
abundance: few; d_gene: TRBD1; j_gene: TRBJ2-7; v_gene: TRBV7-9; CDR3nt: TGTGCCGGACAGGGGGCTTCCTACGAGCAGTACTTC; CDR3aa: CAGQGASYEQYF
abundance: once; d_gene: TRBD1; j_gene: TRBJ1-1; v_gene: TRBV6-5; CDR3nt: TGTGCCAGCAGTTTACAAACAGGGGACACTGGAGCTTTCTTT; CDR3aa: CASSLQTGDTGAFF
abundance: -; d_gene: -; j_gene: TRBJ2-6; v_gene: TRBV6-1; CDR3nt: TGTGCCAGCAGTGAACGCGGCAGGGGTCTCCCTTCTGGGGCCAACGTCCTGACTTTC; CDR3aa: CASSERGRGLPSGANVLTF
abundance: -; d_gene: -; j_gene: TRBJ2-7; v_gene: TRBV27; CDR3nt: TGTGCCAGCAGTTTTAGGAGCTCCTACGAGCAGTACTTC; CDR3aa: CASSFRSSYEQYF
abundance: -; d_gene: -; j_gene: TRBJ2-7; v_gene: TRBV10-3; CDR3nt: TGTGCCATCAGTGAAGTCAGACGGGGGATTTGGGAGCAGTACTTC; CDR3aa: CAISEVRRGIWEQYF
abundance: -; d_gene: -; j_gene: TRBJ2-2; v_gene: TRBV25-1; CDR3nt: TGTGCCAGCAGTGATGACAGAAGAACCACCGGGGAGCTGTTTTTT; CDR3aa: CASSDDRRTTGELFF
abundance: -; d_gene: TRBD2; j_gene: TRBJ2-1; v_gene: TRBV6-1; CDR3nt: TGTGCCAGCCAAATACTAGCGGTTCCCCACAATGAGCAGTTCTTC; CDR3aa: CASQILAVPHNEQFF
abundance: few; d_gene: -; j_gene: TRBJ2-2; v_gene: TRBV5-1; CDR3nt: TGCGCCAGCACCCAAGCGGGACAGAACACCGGGGAGCTGTTTTTT; CDR3aa: CASTQAGQNTGELFF
abundance: once; d_gene: -; j_gene: TRBJ1-4; v_gene: TRBV28; CDR3nt: TGTGCCAGCACCAGGCAGGGCACTAATGAAAAACTGTTTTTT; CDR3aa: CASTRQGTNEKLFF
abundance: -; d_gene: -; j_gene: TRBJ2-3; v_gene: TRBV5-1; CDR3nt: TGCGCCAGCAGCTTGGCCGACCTAGGGGTAGATACGCAGTATTTT; CDR3aa: CASSLADLGVDTQYF
abundance: -; d_gene: -; j_gene: TRBJ1-4; v_gene: TRBV2; CDR3nt: TGTGCCAGTAGAACGGGAGAAAAACTGTTTTTT; CDR3aa: CASRTGEKLFF
abundance: -; d_gene: -; j_gene: TRBJ1-4; v_gene: TRBV13; CDR3nt: TGTGCCAGCAGTTACCTAAATGAAAAACTGTTTTTT; CDR3aa: CASSYLNEKLFF
abundance: -; d_gene: TRBD1; j_gene: TRBJ1-4; v_gene: TRBV28; CDR3nt: TGTGCCAGCAGTCCGAGGACAGGGGGAAAACTGTTTTTT; CDR3aa: CASSPRTGGKLFF
abundance: -; d_gene: TRBD1; j_gene: TRBJ2-3; v_gene: TRBV28; CDR3nt: TGTGCCAGCAGTCCCTACCTGACAGGGAGAGGTGCAGATACGCAGTATTTT; CDR3aa: CASSPYLTGRGADTQYF
abundance: -; d_gene: TRBD1; j_gene: TRBJ1-1; v_gene: TRBV5-1; CDR3nt: TGCGCCAGCAGCTTGGACGGACAGGGTTATATTGAAGCTTTCTTT; CDR3aa: CASSLDGQGYIEAFF
abundance: -; d_gene: -; j_gene: TRBJ1-1; v_gene: TRBV7-2; CDR3nt: TGTGCCAGCAGCTTGGTCCGGTACACTGAAGCTTTCTTT; CDR3aa: CASSLVRYTEAFF
abundance: few; d_gene: TRBD2; j_gene: TRBJ2-7; v_gene: TRBV15; CDR3nt: TGTGCCACCAGCAGAGAACTAGCGGTTACCTACGAGCAGTACTTC; CDR3aa: CATSRELAVTYEQYF
abundance: -; d_gene: TRBD1; j_gene: TRBJ1-1; v_gene: TRBV7-9; CDR3nt: TGTGCCAGCAGCTTAACCGGGACAGCCATGAACACTGAAGCTTTCTTT; CDR3aa: CASSLTGTAMNTEAFF
abundance: -; d_gene: -; j_gene: TRBJ2-5; v_gene: TRBV9; CDR3nt: TGTGCCAGCAGCGTAGGGGTGGGAGAGGTGACCCAGTACTTC; CDR3aa: CASSVGVGEVTQYF
abundance: -; d_gene: TRBD2; j_gene: TRBJ2-1; v_gene: TRBV13; CDR3nt: TGTGCCAGCAGCTCGGGACTAGCGGGAAACAACAATGAGCAGTTCTTC; CDR3aa: CASSSGLAGNNNEQFF
abundance: -; d_gene: -; j_gene: TRBJ1-2; v_gene: TRBV2; CDR3nt: TGTGCCAGCAGACCCCAGATTAACTATGGCTACACCTTC; CDR3aa: CASRPQINYGYTF
abundance: -; d_gene: -; j_gene: TRBJ2-6; v_gene: TRBV27; CDR3nt: TGTGCCAGCAGGCTCCTAGGGGTGGCAGGGGCCAACGTCCTGACTTTC; CDR3aa: CASRLLGVAGANVLTF
abundance: -; d_gene: TRBD2; j_gene: TRBJ2-1; v_gene: TRBV4-1; CDR3nt: TGCGCCAGCAGCCAGACTAGCGGGAGGCCGGGTGAGCAGTTCTTC; CDR3aa: CASSQTSGRPGEQFF
abundance: few; d_gene: -; j_gene: TRBJ1-1; v_gene: TRBV7-9; CDR3nt: TGTGCCAGCAGCCCAGAGGGCCAGGGAGGTAGGACTGAAGCTTTCTTT; CDR3aa: CASSPEGQGGRTEAFF
abundance: -; d_gene: TRBD2; j_gene: TRBJ2-1; v_gene: TRBV6-5; CDR3nt: TGTGCCAGCAGATATACTAGCGGGGGCAATGAGCAGTTCTTC; CDR3aa: CASRYTSGGNEQFF
abundance: -; d_gene: -; j_gene: TRBJ2-7; v_gene: TRBV27; CDR3nt: TGTGCCAGCAGTTGGGCGGGTGCTTCCTACGAGCAGTACTTC; CDR3aa: CASSWAGASYEQYF
abundance: -; d_gene: -; j_gene: TRBJ2-2; v_gene: TRBV9; CDR3nt: TGTGCCAGCAGCGTACTTCAGTCGGGCACCGGGGAGCTGTTTTTT; CDR3aa: CASSVLQSGTGELFF
abundance: -; d_gene: -; j_gene: TRBJ2-2; v_gene: TRBV28; CDR3nt: TGTGCCAGTACAGGGCCCGGGGAGCTGTTTTTT; CDR3aa: CASTGPGELFF